This T cell receptor beta chain appears in the sequencing data of a study of identical twins. TCRdb processed the 5' RACE reads anew with MiXCR; each CDR3 protein has one entry. The sample lists around 250,000 distinct CDR3 sequences, 6.5% occurring once. This clonotype has more than one count but fewer than ten. The germline gene is not matched at one end of the junction; a read error may be the cause. The CDR3 consists of 12 residues. Separately, the same data were catalogued under a study of T cells expressing NK-cell markers. From that second work: The authors applied an anti-gamma-delta TCR antibody in several experiments, and it restricted sorting to alpha-beta TCR T cells. Roughly 6 donors showed dominant NKG2C+ clonotypes comprising roughly 1.0-7.5% of their CD8+ T cells.

What was sequenced was CD8+ T cells sorted from blood. The sequence derives from a young woman in good health. This sequence joins TRBV12-3 or TRBV12-4 and TRBJ2-5, with D perhaps being TRBD1 or TRBD2 (5 bases each). The chain's CDR3 is CAPSLGDALGHF. The CDR3 DNA reads as TGTGCCCCCAGTTTAGGGGACGCCTTGGGTCACTTC.